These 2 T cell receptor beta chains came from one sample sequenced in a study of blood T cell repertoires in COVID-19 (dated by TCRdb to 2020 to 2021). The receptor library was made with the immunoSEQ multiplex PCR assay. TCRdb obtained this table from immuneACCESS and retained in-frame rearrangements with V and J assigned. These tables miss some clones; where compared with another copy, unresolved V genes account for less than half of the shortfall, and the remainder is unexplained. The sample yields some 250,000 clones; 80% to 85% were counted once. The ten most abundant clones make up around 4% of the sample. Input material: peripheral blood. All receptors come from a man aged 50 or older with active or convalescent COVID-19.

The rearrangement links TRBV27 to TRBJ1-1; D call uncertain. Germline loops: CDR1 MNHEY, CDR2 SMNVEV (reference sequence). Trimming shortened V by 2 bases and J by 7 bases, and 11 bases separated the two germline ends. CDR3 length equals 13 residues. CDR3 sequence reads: CASSLIGGYEAFF. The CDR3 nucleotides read TGTGCCAGCAGTTTAATAGGAGGGTATGAAGCTTTCTTT.

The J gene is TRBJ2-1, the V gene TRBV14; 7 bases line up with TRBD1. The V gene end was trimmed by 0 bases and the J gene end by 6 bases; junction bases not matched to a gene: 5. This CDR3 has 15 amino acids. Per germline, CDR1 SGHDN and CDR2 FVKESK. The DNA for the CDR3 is TGTGCCAGCAGCCAAGAACAGGGGCCCGTCAATGAGCAGTTCTTC. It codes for CASSQEQGPVNEQFF.